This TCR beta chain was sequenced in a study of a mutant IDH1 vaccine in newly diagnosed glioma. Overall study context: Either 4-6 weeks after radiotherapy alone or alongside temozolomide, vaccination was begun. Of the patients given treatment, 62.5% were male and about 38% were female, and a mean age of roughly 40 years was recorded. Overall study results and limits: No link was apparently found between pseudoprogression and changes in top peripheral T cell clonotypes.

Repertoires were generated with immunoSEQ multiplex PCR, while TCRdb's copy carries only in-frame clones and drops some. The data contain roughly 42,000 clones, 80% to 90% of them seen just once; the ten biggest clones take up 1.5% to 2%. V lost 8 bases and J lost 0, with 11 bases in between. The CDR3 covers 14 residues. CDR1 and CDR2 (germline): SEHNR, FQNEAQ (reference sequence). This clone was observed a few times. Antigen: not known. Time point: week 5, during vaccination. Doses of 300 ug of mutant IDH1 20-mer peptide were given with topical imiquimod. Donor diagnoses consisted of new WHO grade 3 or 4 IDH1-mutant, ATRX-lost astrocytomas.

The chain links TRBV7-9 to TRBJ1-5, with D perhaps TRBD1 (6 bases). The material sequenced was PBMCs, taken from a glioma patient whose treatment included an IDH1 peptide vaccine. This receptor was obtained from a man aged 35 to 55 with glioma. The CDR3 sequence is CASQLGHSNQPQHF. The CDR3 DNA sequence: TGTGCCAGCCAACTGGGACATAGCAATCAGCCCCAGCATTTT.